The 27 T cell receptor beta chains below come from one sample, sequenced in a study of cytomegalovirus exposure and HLA in healthy donors. PCR was performed using 60 Vbeta and 13 Jbeta primers. Produced via immunoSEQ multiplex PCR; TCRdb's table is partial and in-frame only. The sample includes 130,000 to 150,000 clones, about four fifths of them seen just once. Sequencing was done on a sample of PBMCs. The receptor source for this set is a man aged 35 to 55 in good health and CMV-seropositive.

The V call is TRBV7-3, the J call TRBJ2-1, with TRBD1 matching 9 bases. J lost 0 bases, V lost 5 bases, and 2 bases had no gene match. The germline V gene has CDR1 SGHTA and CDR2 FQGTGA. This CDR3 has 15 residues. This chain's CDR3 is CASSPQGASYNEQFF. The DNA for the CDR3 is TGTGCCAGCAGCCCACAGGGGGCCTCCTACAATGAGCAGTTCTTC.

This chain links TRBV19 with TRBJ1-5; D not resolved. The germline CDR1 and CDR2 sequences are LNHDA and SQIVND (reference sequence). V shed 3 bases and J shed 0 bases, with 9 bases lying between them. The CDR3 extends over 15 amino acids. The CDR3 region has the DNA TGTGCCAGTAGTATGGGTGACTATAGCAATCAGCCCCAGCATTTT. As protein: CASSMGDYSNQPQHF.

The J gene is TRBJ2-2, the V gene TRBV30; no clear D gene. The CDR3 is made up of 12 amino acids. Germline-derived CDR1 and CDR2 are GTSNPN and SVGIG (reference sequence). V was clipped by 8 bases and J by 6 bases, with 13 bases between them. This CDR3 reads CARLDPPGELFF. CDR3 bases: TGTGCCCGCCTAGACCCTCCCGGGGAGCTGTTTTTT.

V and J are TRBV4-3 and TRBJ2-7; tentatively, D is TRBD1 (6 bases). The germline CDR1 and CDR2 sequences are LGHNA and YSLEER. Trimming left V 0 bases short and J 0 bases short, with 9 bases between. The CDR3 has 15 residues. DNA for the CDR3: TGCGCCAGCAGCCAAGATACACAGGGCTCCTACGAGCAGTACTTC. Protein product: CASSQDTQGSYEQYF.

This chain joins TRBV19 and TRBJ2-5; D is unresolved. V was trimmed by 11 bases and J by 5 bases, leaving 6 bases between them. The CDR3 extends over 9 amino acids. The germline V gene has CDR1 LNHDA and CDR2 SQIVND (reference sequence). The CDR3 coding sequence is TGTGCCGCCGGTGAGACCCAGTACTTC. This gives the protein CAAGETQYF.

The gene calls are TRBV5-4 and TRBJ2-7; 7 positions match TRBD2. Trimming cost V 4 bases and J 5 bases; bases outside gene matches: 15. This CDR3 is built from 16 residues. CDR1 and CDR2 from the germline V gene are SGHNT and YYREEE (reference sequence). CDR3 sequence (DNA): TGTGCCAGCAGCCAGGCGGGAGAGCCTAAATTCCACGAGCAGTACTTC. As protein: CASSQAGEPKFHEQYF. Filled out from reference TRBV5-4 and TRBJ2-7, the complete variable domain reads ETGVTQSPTHLIKTRGQQVTLRCSSQSGHNTVSWYQQALGQGPQFIFQYYREEENGRGNFPPRFSGLQFPNYSSELNVNALELDDSALYLCASSQAGEPKFHEQYFGPGTRLTVT.

The gene calls are TRBV7-9 and TRBJ2-5; TRBD1 agrees at 8 bases. The germline gives CDR1 SEHNR, CDR2 FQNEAQ (reference sequence). V trimming: 2 bases; J trimming: 7 bases; junction bases outside the gene matches: 6. The CDR3 is 14 residues long. The CDR3 DNA reads TGTGCCAGCAGCTTAACGGGACAGGTGGTGACCCAGTACTTC. Protein: CASSLTGQVVTQYF.

This sequence joins TRBV7-8 and TRBJ1-1, with D hard to call. This CDR3 is built from 14 residues. Germline V gives CDR1 SGHVS, CDR2 FQNEAQ. V was cut by 1 base and J by 8 bases, with 14 bases left in between. The CDR3 DNA follows: TGTGCCAGCAGCTTAGACGGAGGGTTGAAGGAAGCTTTCTTT. As protein: CASSLDGGLKEAFF. Together with reference TRBV7-8 and TRBJ1-1, the CDR3 gives the full variable domain: GAGVSQSPRYKVAKRGQDVALRCDPISGHVSLFWYQQALGQGPEFLTYFQNEAQLDKSGLPSDRFFAERPEGSVSTLKIQRTQQEDSAVYLCASSLDGGLKEAFFGQGTRLTVV.

V gene TRBV27 combines with J gene TRBJ2-7, with 8 bases lining up with TRBD1. CDR3 length: 13 residues. In germline, CDR1 is MNHEY, CDR2 SMNVEV (reference sequence). With V trimmed by 6 bases and J by 3 bases, 4 bases remained unmatched. The CDR3 reads CASRIGQGYEQYF. The CDR3 DNA reads as TGTGCCAGCAGGATCGGACAGGGCTACGAGCAGTACTTC.

This chain joins TRBV7-6 and TRBJ1-3, with 11 bases lining up with TRBD1. Germline V gene data show CDR1 as SGHVS and CDR2 as FNYEAQ. This CDR3 is built from 15 residues. With 6 bases clipped from V and 4 bases from J, the junction kept 5 bases outside the gene matches. This chain's CDR3 is CASSGQGARGNTIYF. The CDR3 DNA reads as TGTGCCAGCAGTGGACAGGGGGCAAGAGGAAACACCATATATTTT.

This clone was counted once. The chain employs TRBV30 and TRBJ1-4, with D possibly TRBD1 on 6 matching bases. Trimming pared 5 bases from V and 4 bases from J, leaving 14 bases between. Germline V CDR1 and CDR2: GTSNPN, SVGIG (reference sequence). This CDR3 spans 14 amino acids. The CDR3 nucleotides are TGTGCCTGGGGGGGCCGGGGTAATAATGAAAAACTGTTTTTT. The encoded protein is CAWGGRGNNEKLFF.

This sequence joins TRBV7-2 and TRBJ1-1; 7 bases are a match to TRBD1. The CDR3 sequence is 15 residues long. CDR1 and CDR2 from the germline V gene are SGHTA and FQGNSA. Unmatched junction bases numbered 7, after V lost 5 bases and J lost 1 base. CDR3 DNA: TGTGCCAGCAGCCAAAACAGGGGTGGGAACACTGAAGCTTTCTTT. It codes for CASSQNRGGNTEAFF.

This chain joins TRBV19 and TRBJ2-2; D unresolved. The V end was cut by 5 bases, the J end by 4 bases, with 5 bases between. The V gene's germline CDR1 is LNHDA and CDR2 SQIVND (reference sequence). The CDR3 has 12 residues. CDR3 amino acids: CASSSGTGELFF. The CDR3 DNA reads TGTGCCAGTAGTTCAGGCACCGGGGAGCTGTTTTTT. The full variable domain, in which reference TRBV19 and TRBJ2-2 provide the parts outside the CDR3, is DGGITQSPKYLFRKEGQNVTLSCEQNLNHDAMYWYRQDPGQGLRLIYYSQIVNDFQKGDIAEGYSVSREKKESFPLTVTSAQKNPTAFYLCASSSGTGELFFGEGSRLTVL.

This clone was seen a few times. V is TRBV5-1 and J is TRBJ1-1; 8 nucleotides match TRBD1. Losses at the gene ends were 0 bases for V and 6 bases for J; bases not matched to a gene: 4. The CDR3 sequence is 14 residues long. Germline V lookup: CDR1 SGHRS, CDR2 YFSETQ. CDR3 coding DNA: TGCGCCAGCAGCTTGGACAGGGGGAGGGCTGAAGCTTTCTTT. It encodes CASSLDRGRAEAFF.

V usage is TRBV28 and J usage is TRBJ2-5; TRBD1 might be the D (6 bases). Germline loops: CDR1 MDHEN, CDR2 SYDVKM. V lost 3 bases, J lost 2 bases, and 19 bases lay in between. This CDR3 spans 17 amino acids. CDR3 sequence: CASSFIGQWSRQETQYF. In DNA form, the CDR3 reads TGTGCCAGCAGTTTTATCGGACAGTGGAGTCGGCAAGAGACCCAGTACTTC.

Note on this clone: This sample includes further DNA sequences coding for the same CDR3. The chain links TRBV9 to TRBJ2-1; 13 bases fit TRBD2. The length of the CDR3 is 16 residues. The germline gives CDR1 SGDLS, CDR2 YYNGEE. The V gene end was trimmed by 4 bases and the J gene end by 4 bases; junction bases not matched to a gene: 5. This chain's CDR3 is CASSKGTSGTYNEQFF. The CDR3 nucleotides read TGTGCCAGCAGCAAAGGGACTAGCGGGACTTACAATGAGCAGTTCTTC. Using reference TRBV9 and TRBJ2-1 for the parts outside the CDR3, the full variable domain is DSGVTQTPKHLITATGQRVTLRCSPRSGDLSVYWYQQSLDQGLQFLIQYYNGEERAKGNILERFSAQQFPDLHSELNLSSLELGDSALYFCASSKGTSGTYNEQFFGPGTRLTVL.

There are a few counts of this clone. V is TRBV28 and J is TRBJ2-4, with D possibly being TRBD1 (5 bases). The CDR3 totals 13 residues. Germline V CDR1 and CDR2: MDHEN, SYDVKM. V was cut by 8 bases and J by 8 bases, with 16 bases left in between. The CDR3 nucleotides are TGTGCCAGCGTTGGCGGACAAAGTTACATTCAGTACTTC. It encodes CASVGGQSYIQYF.

The chain recombines TRBV27 with TRBJ2-7, with 7 nucleotides matching TRBD2. Germline trimming cut 4 bases from V and 5 bases from J; bases unmatched to any gene: 14. Germline CDR1 is MNHEY and CDR2 is SMNVEV (reference sequence). The CDR3 sequence is 16 residues long. The CDR3 loop is CASSSTPWTRGHEQYF. The CDR3 bases are TGTGCCAGCAGTTCCACTCCCTGGACTAGAGGCCACGAGCAGTACTTC.

The chain recombines TRBV27 with TRBJ1-5, with D possibly being TRBD1 (5 bases). From germline, CDR1 is MNHEY and CDR2 SMNVEV (reference sequence). CDR3 length: 16 amino acids. Trimming shortened V by 5 bases and J by 2 bases, and 16 bases separated the two germline ends. DNA for the CDR3: TGTGCCAGCAGTAACGCCCCGGGAGGGGGCAATCAGCCCCAGCATTTT. It specifies CASSNAPGGGNQPQHF.

V is TRBV29-1 and J is TRBJ1-1; 7 nucleotides align to TRBD1. CDR1 is SQVTM, CDR2 ANQGSEA, per germline. Losses at the gene ends were 3 bases for V and 4 bases for J; bases not matched to a gene: 11. This CDR3 has 15 residues. The CDR3 bases are TGCAGCGTTGAGGATACGACAGGGCAGGGCACTGAAGCTTTCTTT. Amino acid sequence: CSVEDTTGQGTEAFF.

The chain joins TRBV28 to TRBJ1-1, with 8 bases fitting TRBD1. V lost 8 bases and J lost 4; bases outside the gene matches: 9. The CDR3 is 14 residues long. The germline CDR1 and CDR2 sequences are MDHEN and SYDVKM. CDR3 protein: CASAWDRRGTEAFF. The CDR3 DNA follows: TGTGCCAGCGCCTGGGACAGGCGGGGCACTGAAGCTTTCTTT.

The rearrangement uses TRBV28 and TRBJ2-7, with a weak D call TRBD2 (6 bases). Germline loops: CDR1 MDHEN, CDR2 SYDVKM. The V end lost 5 bases, the J end lost 7 bases, and 18 bases lay between the germline ends. The CDR3 is made up of 14 amino acids. Here the CDR3 DNA reads TGTGCCAGCAGTCCCCCGACGGGAGTCGTTGAGCAGTACTTC. Its translation is CASSPPTGVVEQYF.

The chain has TRBV6-5 and TRBJ1-6; TRBD1 matches 7 bases. Germline CDR1 reads MNHEY; CDR2 reads SVGAGI. The CDR3 loop spans 15 amino acids. V shed 2 bases, J shed 10 bases, and the junction held 8 bases outside the gene matches. CDR3: CASSYTQGLESPLHF. The CDR3 DNA reads TGTGCCAGCAGTTACACACAGGGGTTGGAATCACCCCTCCACTTT.

The table lists this clone with a few counts. Other DNA sequences in the sample encode the same CDR3. The chain is built from TRBV7-3 and TRBJ2-5, with 13 bases fitting TRBD2. V dropped 5 bases and J dropped 4; count of bases not matched to a gene: 4. Germline assignment: CDR1 SGHTA and CDR2 FQGTGA. This CDR3 comprises 15 residues. The CDR3: CASSRGLAGVETQYF. The CDR3 DNA follows: TGTGCCAGCAGCCGTGGACTAGCGGGGGTAGAGACCCAGTACTTC. The full variable domain, rest sourced from reference TRBV7-3 and TRBJ2-5, is GAGVSQTPSNKVTEKGKYVELRCDPISGHTALYWYRQSLGQGPEFLIYFQGTGAADDSGLPNDRFFAVRPEGSVSTLKIQRTERGDSAVYLCASSRGLAGVETQYFGPGTRLLVL.

The chain uses TRBV19 and TRBJ2-3, with TRBD2 identical over 7 bases. Per the germline V gene, CDR1 is LNHDA and CDR2 is SQIVND (reference sequence). Trimming removed 7 bases from V and 5 bases from J; junction bases left unmatched: 12. CDR3 length equals 15 residues. The CDR3 sequence: CASISGRPDGDTQYF. The CDR3 DNA reads TGTGCCAGTATCTCCGGGAGGCCCGACGGAGATACGCAGTATTTT.

V is TRBV27 and J is TRBJ1-1, with D perhaps matching TRBD1 (5 bases). Per the germline V gene, CDR1 is MNHEY and CDR2 is SMNVEV (reference sequence). Trimming shortened V by 2 bases and J by 8 bases, and 12 bases separated the two germline ends. The CDR3 is 13 residues long. The CDR3, as DNA: TGTGCCAGCAGTTTACGAACGCAGGGAGAAGCTTTCTTT. It specifies CASSLRTQGEAFF.

The chain has TRBV5-1 and TRBJ1-2; D possibly corresponds to TRBD1 (5 bases). V gave up 1 base and J gave up 8 bases, with 15 bases separating them. The CDR3 spans 14 residues. Germline V CDR1 and CDR2: SGHRS, YFSETQ. The CDR3 loop is CASSLYQGGAGYTF. The CDR3 DNA is TGCGCCAGCAGCTTGTATCAGGGAGGCGCGGGCTACACCTTC.